The next 22 T cell receptor beta chains were all read from a single sample in a study of monozygotic twins with inflammatory bowel disease. TCRdb re-called the 5' RACE reads; one entry per CDR3 protein, DNA not given. The table lists approximately 400,000 distinct CDR3 sequences, with 2.6% in the top ten. Sequenced sample: blood. The origin of the receptors is a human donor with ulcerative colitis or Crohn's disease, or a healthy co-twin of an affected twin (not recorded which).

The chain couples TRBV7-3 to TRBJ2-5; TCRdb lists TRBD2, though no DNA is available to test this call. The CDR3 contains 16 residues. Germline-derived CDR1 and CDR2 are SGHTA and FQGTGA. The CDR3 here is CASSSRLAGGQETQYF.

V is TRBV7-9 and J is TRBJ1-2. CDR3 size: 15 residues. Germline CDR1 and CDR2: SEHNR and FQNEAQ (reference sequence). CDR3 amino acids: CASTPMGGRDYGYTF.

The chain joins TRBV18 to TRBJ1-5; TCRdb calls TRBD1, which cannot be checked without DNA. This CDR3 is built from 15 residues. CDR1 and CDR2 (germline): KGHSH, LQKENI. The CDR3 reads CASSPPGPGNQPQHF.

The chain has TRBV7-6 and TRBJ1-6. There are 13 residues in the CDR3. Germline CDR1 and CDR2: SGHVS and FNYEAQ. The CDR3 region is CASSFGLVEPLHF.

The V gene is TRBV18, the J gene TRBJ1-2. The CDR3 contains 16 residues. CDR1 and CDR2 (germline): KGHSH, LQKENI. The CDR3 spells CASSPPRGFTNYGYTF. The variable domain in full, completed from reference TRBV18 and TRBJ1-2, reads NAGVMQNPRHLVRRRGQEARLRCSPMKGHSHVYWYRQLPEEGLKFMVYLQKENIIDESGMPKERFSAEFPKEGPSILRIQQVVRGDSAAYFCASSPPRGFTNYGYTFGSGTRLTVV.

The V and J genes are TRBV6-5 and TRBJ2-7; TCRdb returns TRBD1, unconfirmable since there is no DNA. From germline, CDR1 is MNHEY and CDR2 SVGAGI. The length of the CDR3 is 16 residues. The chain's CDR3 is CASSYSKGQGLNEQYF.

The rearrangement links TRBV27 to TRBJ2-1; TCRdb proposes TRBD1, but this gene call is untestable without DNA. The CDR3 has 16 residues. Germline-derived CDR1 and CDR2 are MNHEY and SMNVEV (reference sequence). Here the CDR3 reads CASNPLTGSFYNEQFF.

The V and J genes are TRBV20-1 and TRBJ2-3; as DNA is missing, the TRBD2 call by TCRdb cannot be tested. From germline, CDR1 is DFQATT and CDR2 SNEGSKA (reference sequence). The CDR3 sequence is 14 residues long. The chain's CDR3 is CSARGGLLTDTQYF.

The chain uses TRBV5-1 and TRBJ2-3; no DNA is available, so the TRBD1 call from TCRdb remains unchecked. The CDR3 length is 16 residues. Per the germline V gene, CDR1 is SGHRS and CDR2 is YFSETQ. CDR3: CASSPGRRGQSDTQYF.

The chain links TRBV7-7 to TRBJ2-5; TCRdb outputs TRBD1, but without DNA this stays unchecked. The CDR3 spans 14 residues. CDR1 is SSHAT and CDR2 is FNYEAQ in the germline V gene (reference sequence). CDR3 loop: CASSRNRGQETQYF.

The V gene is TRBV20-1, the J gene TRBJ2-2; TCRdb proposes TRBD1, but this gene call is untestable without DNA. The CDR3 contains 14 residues. Germline values: CDR1 DFQATT, CDR2 SNEGSKA (reference sequence). CDR3 amino acids: CSAPETGRTGELFF.

The chain joins TRBV12-3 or TRBV12-4 to TRBJ2-7; lacking DNA, the TRBD2 call made by TCRdb goes unchecked. CDR3 size: 18 residues. CDR3 residues: CASSLAISGLAKAYEQYF.

The CDR3 protein is CASSPPTGANSPLHF. This chain links TRBV18 with TRBJ1-6; as DNA is missing, the TRBD1 call by TCRdb cannot be tested. Germline V CDR1 and CDR2: KGHSH, LQKENI. CDR3 length: 15 residues.

The chain carries TRBV12-3 or TRBV12-4 and TRBJ2-1; without DNA, the TCRdb call of TRBD2 cannot be checked. The CDR3 consists of 15 residues. The CDR3 sequence: CASSPTRRGMNEQFF.

The chain carries TRBV3-1 and TRBJ2-5; no DNA is available, so the TRBD1 call from TCRdb remains unchecked. The CDR3 is made up of 14 amino acids. The germline CDR1 and CDR2 sequences are LGHDT and YNNKEL (reference sequence). The CDR3 reads CAVGGRGGVETQYF.

J is TRBJ1-5 and V is TRBV7-2; TCRdb proposes TRBD1, but this gene call is untestable without DNA. The CDR3 is 15 amino acids. The germline gives CDR1 SGHTA, CDR2 FQGNSA. The chain's CDR3 is CASSLQTGSGQLQHF.

The chain's CDR3 is CASSPGTPEETQYF. The rearrangement uses TRBV7-3 and TRBJ2-5; without DNA, the TCRdb call of TRBD2 cannot be checked. The V gene's germline CDR1 is SGHTA and CDR2 FQGTGA. The CDR3 covers 14 residues. The full variable domain, with the rest looked up from reference TRBV7-3 and TRBJ2-5, is GAGVSQTPSNKVTEKGKYVELRCDPISGHTALYWYRQSLGQGPEFLIYFQGTGAADDSGLPNDRFFAVRPEGSVSTLKIQRTERGDSAVYLCASSPGTPEETQYFGPGTRLLVL.

This chain links TRBV6-5 with TRBJ2-7. This CDR3 spans 13 amino acids. Germline assignment: CDR1 MNHEY and CDR2 SVGAGI. The CDR3 sequence: CASSYGEAYEQYF.

The chain couples TRBV4-3 to TRBJ1-4. The CDR3 totals 15 residues. Germline loops: CDR1 LGHNA, CDR2 YSLEER. This chain's CDR3 is CASSQGAGEGRKLFF.

V usage is TRBV29-1 and J usage is TRBJ2-7; TCRdb lists TRBD2, though no DNA is available to test this call. The CDR3 is 12 amino acids. Germline CDR1 and CDR2: SQVTM and ANQGSEA. The CDR3: CSGFGGVGEQYF.

This chain connects TRBV29-1 to TRBJ2-3; TCRdb picks TRBD2, but there is no DNA to check that call. The CDR3 runs to 11 residues. Germline assignment: CDR1 SQVTM and CDR2 ANQGSEA. The CDR3 sequence is CSVALAATKVF.

This chain links TRBV5-6 with TRBJ2-3; TCRdb proposes TRBD2, but this gene call is untestable without DNA. Germline loops: CDR1 SGHDT, CDR2 YYEEEE. The CDR3 extends over 14 amino acids. The CDR3 spells CASSFGLTTDTQYF.